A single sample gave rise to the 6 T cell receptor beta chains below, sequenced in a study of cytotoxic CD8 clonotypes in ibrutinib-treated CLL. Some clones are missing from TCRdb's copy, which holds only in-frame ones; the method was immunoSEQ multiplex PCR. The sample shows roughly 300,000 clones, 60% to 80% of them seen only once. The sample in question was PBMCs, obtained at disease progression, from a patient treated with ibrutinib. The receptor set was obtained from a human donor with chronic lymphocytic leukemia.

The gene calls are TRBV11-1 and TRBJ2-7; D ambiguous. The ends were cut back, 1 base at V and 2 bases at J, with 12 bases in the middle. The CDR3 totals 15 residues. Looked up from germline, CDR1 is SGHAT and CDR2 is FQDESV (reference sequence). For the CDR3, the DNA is TGTGCCAGCAGCTTAGGGAGTGGTACTGCCTACGAGCAGTACTTC. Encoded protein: CASSLGSGTAYEQYF. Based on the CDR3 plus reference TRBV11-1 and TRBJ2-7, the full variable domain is EAEVAQSPRYKITEKSQAVAFWCDPISGHATLYWYRQILGQGPELLVQFQDESVVDDSQLPKDRFSAERLKGVDSTLKIQPAELGDSAMYLCASSLGSGTAYEQYFGPGTRLTVT.

CDR3 in amino acids: CASSAGQGSRYEQYF. The CDR3, as DNA: TGCGCCAGCAGTGCGGGACAGGGATCGCGCTACGAGCAGTACTTC. The rearrangement links TRBV10-1 to TRBJ2-7; 9 bases are shared with TRBD1. The CDR3 runs to 15 residues. Per germline, CDR1 WNHNN and CDR2 SYGVQD (reference sequence). V lost 4 bases, J lost 3 bases, and 7 bases stayed unmatched.

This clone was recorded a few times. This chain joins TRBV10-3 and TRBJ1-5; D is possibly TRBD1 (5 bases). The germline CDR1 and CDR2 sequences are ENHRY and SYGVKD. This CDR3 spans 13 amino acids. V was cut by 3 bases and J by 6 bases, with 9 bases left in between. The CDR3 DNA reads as TGTGCCATCAGTGACAGGGTTACTCAGCCCCAGCATTTT. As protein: CAISDRVTQPQHF.

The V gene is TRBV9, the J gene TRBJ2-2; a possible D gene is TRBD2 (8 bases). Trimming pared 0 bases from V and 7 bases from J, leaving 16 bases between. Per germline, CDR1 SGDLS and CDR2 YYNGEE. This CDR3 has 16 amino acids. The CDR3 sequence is CASSVAGGGGGGELFF. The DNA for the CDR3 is TGTGCCAGCAGCGTAGCGGGAGGGGGCGGAGGCGGGGAGCTGTTTTTT. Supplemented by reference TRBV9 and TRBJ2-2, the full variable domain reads DSGVTQTPKHLITATGQRVTLRCSPRSGDLSVYWYQQSLDQGLQFLIQYYNGEERAKGNILERFSAQQFPDLHSELNLSSLELGDSALYFCASSVAGGGGGGELFFGEGSRLTVL.

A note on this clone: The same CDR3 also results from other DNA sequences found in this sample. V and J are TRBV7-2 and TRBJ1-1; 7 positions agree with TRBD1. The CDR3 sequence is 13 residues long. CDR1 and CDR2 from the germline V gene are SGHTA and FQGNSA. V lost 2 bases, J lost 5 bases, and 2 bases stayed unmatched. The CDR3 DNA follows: TGTGCCAGCAGCTTACGCAGGGGGACTGAAGCTTTCTTT. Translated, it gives CASSLRRGTEAFF.

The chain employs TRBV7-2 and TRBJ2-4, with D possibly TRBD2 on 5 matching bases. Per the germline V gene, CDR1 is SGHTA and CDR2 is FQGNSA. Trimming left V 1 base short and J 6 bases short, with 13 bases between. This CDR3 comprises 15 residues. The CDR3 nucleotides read TGTGCCAGCAGCTTAGTCCCGGGATCGAGAAACATTCAGTACTTC. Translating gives CASSLVPGSRNIQYF.